These 27 T cell receptor beta chains were all obtained from the same sample, sequenced in a study of cytotoxic CD8 clonotypes in ibrutinib-treated CLL. Clones were sequenced by immunoSEQ multiplex PCR, and TCRdb holds only the in-frame ones, with some missing. The top ten hold 6.7% of the sample, which has around 300,000 clones, around four fifths seen once. Sequencing was performed on PBMCs, taken before ibrutinib treatment. These receptors originate from a human donor with chronic lymphocytic leukemia.

V usage is TRBV7-2 and J usage is TRBJ2-2; TRBD2 matches 7 bases. Trimming took 5 bases from V and 5 from J; bases not matched to a gene: 5. The germline gives CDR1 SGHTA, CDR2 FQGNSA. The CDR3 consists of 14 residues. CDR3 amino acids: CASSREGVTGELFF. For the CDR3, the DNA is TGTGCCAGCAGCAGGGAGGGTGTAACCGGGGAGCTGTTTTTT.

This chain joins TRBV30 and TRBJ2-1; tentatively, D is TRBD2 (6 bases). The germline V and J ends were trimmed by 8 bases and 4 bases, with 12 bases remaining between them. The CDR3 has 12 amino acids. In germline, CDR1 is GTSNPN, CDR2 SVGIG (reference sequence). The CDR3 protein is CAGRAGYNEQFF. The CDR3 nucleotides are TGTGCCGGCCGGGCGGGATACAATGAGCAGTTCTTC.

The chain recombines TRBV4-2 with TRBJ1-2; 9 nucleotides line up with TRBD1. Germline lookup yields CDR1 LGHNA and CDR2 YNFKEQ. CDR3 size: 15 residues. After removal of 2 bases from V and 3 bases from J, the junction contained 4 bases not matched to a gene. CDR3 loop: CASSQHRGQDYGYTF. CDR3 DNA: TGTGCCAGCAGCCAACACAGGGGGCAGGACTATGGCTACACCTTC.

The gene calls are TRBV10-3 and TRBJ2-7; D gene uncertain. The CDR3 length is 10 residues. CDR1 and CDR2 (germline): ENHRY, SYGVKD. V dropped 6 bases and J dropped 5 bases, with 5 bases sitting between them. The CDR3 here is CAIRHDEQYF. The CDR3 DNA follows: TGTGCCATCAGACACGACGAGCAGTACTTC.

This chain's CDR3 is CAGGESNYGYTF. The CDR3 coding sequence is TGTGCCGGGGGCGAGTCTAACTATGGCTACACCTTC. The rearrangement links TRBV13 to TRBJ1-2, with a weak D call TRBD1 (6 bases). The CDR3 loop spans 12 amino acids. Germline V gene lookup returns CDR1 PRHDT and CDR2 FYEKMQ (reference sequence). V was pared by 11 bases and J by 0 bases, with 10 bases between.

The rearrangement uses TRBV2 and TRBJ1-2; 8 positions match TRBD1. The junction had 10 bases not matched to a gene; V was cut back by 6 bases and J by 7 bases. Germline CDR1 SNHLY, CDR2 FYNNEI. CDR3 length: 14 residues. DNA for the CDR3: TGTGCCAGCAGGGATGGGACAGGATACGCTGGCTACACCTTC. Its translation is CASRDGTGYAGYTF.

The V gene is TRBV11-3, the J gene TRBJ2-7, with TRBD1 identical over 10 bases. The CDR3 is 15 amino acids. J lost 4 bases, V lost 0 bases, and 3 bases had no gene match. Germline CDR1 reads SGHNT; CDR2 reads YENEEA. In DNA form, the CDR3 reads TGTGCCAGCAGCTTAGAAGCGGACAGGGGGTACGAGCAGTACTTC. It is translated as CASSLEADRGYEQYF. The full variable domain, in which reference TRBV11-3 and TRBJ2-7 provide the parts outside the CDR3, is EAGVVQSPRYKIIEKKQPVAFWCNPISGHNTLYWYLQNLGQGPELLIRYENEEAVDDSQLPKDRFSAERLKGVDSTLKIQPAELGDSAVYLCASSLEADRGYEQYFGPGTRLTVT.

This clone was detected only once. J is TRBJ1-1 and V is TRBV30, with TRBD1 matching over 7 bases. The CDR3 extends over 15 amino acids. After removal of 7 bases from V and 0 bases from J, the junction contained 11 bases not matched to a gene. Germline CDR1 reads GTSNPN; CDR2 reads SVGIG (reference sequence). This CDR3 reads CAYISNRGMNTEAFF. The CDR3 DNA is TGTGCCTACATATCGAACAGGGGAATGAACACTGAAGCTTTCTTT.

There are a few counts of this clone. The gene calls are TRBV18 and TRBJ2-3; no clear D gene. Germline loops: CDR1 KGHSH, CDR2 LQKENI. Trimming cost V 2 bases and J 4 bases, with 7 bases left between them. The CDR3 has 13 residues. The CDR3 bases are TGTGCCAGCTCACCAGAGTGGGCAGATACGCAGTATTTT. Its translation: CASSPEWADTQYF. Complete variable domain (other parts from reference TRBV18 and TRBJ2-3): NAGVMQNPRHLVRRRGQEARLRCSPMKGHSHVYWYRQLPEEGLKFMVYLQKENIIDESGMPKERFSAEFPKEGPSILRIQQVVRGDSAAYFCASSPEWADTQYFGPGTRLTVL.

Here the CDR3 DNA reads TGTGCCAGCAGCCCAGCGGGGAATCCGCCAGATACGCAGTATTTT. This translates into CASSPAGNPPDTQYF. The chain joins TRBV27 to TRBJ2-3, with 7 bases lining up with TRBD2. The V gene end was trimmed by 6 bases and the J gene end by 4 bases; junction bases not matched to a gene: 10. Germline CDR1 is MNHEY and CDR2 is SMNVEV (reference sequence). CDR3 length: 15 residues.

This chain joins TRBV19 and TRBJ1-4; 9 nucleotides match TRBD1. CDR3 size: 15 residues. CDR1 is LNHDA, CDR2 SQIVND, per germline (reference sequence). V gave up 9 bases and J gave up 7 bases; unmatched junction bases: 12. This CDR3 reads CASQPSDRGGEKLFF. The DNA for the CDR3 is TGTGCCAGCCAGCCATCGGACAGGGGTGGTGAAAAACTGTTTTTT.

The gene calls are TRBV27 and TRBJ2-1; 11 bases match TRBD2. The CDR3 is 18 amino acids. Germline values: CDR1 MNHEY, CDR2 SMNVEV (reference sequence). The trim removed 5 bases at V and 0 bases at J, leaving 9 bases unmatched. CDR3 region: CASSPLAGGLSSYNEQFF. The CDR3 DNA reads as TGTGCCAGCAGTCCGTTAGCGGGAGGGCTAAGCTCCTACAATGAGCAGTTCTTC.

This clone was picked up one time. V usage is TRBV5-4 and J usage is TRBJ2-1; TRBD2 agrees at 7 bases. The CDR3 runs to 18 residues. The junction had 14 bases not matched to a gene; V was cut back by 3 bases and J by 2 bases. The germline CDR1 and CDR2 sequences are SGHNT and YYREEE (reference sequence). The CDR3 is CASSSPFREDPTYNEQFF. DNA of the CDR3: TGTGCCAGCAGCTCCCCTTTTCGGGAGGACCCCACCTACAATGAGCAGTTCTTC.

V and J are TRBV5-1 and TRBJ2-7; 8 bases agree with TRBD2. J gave up 5 bases and V 0 bases, and 4 bases lay outside the gene matches. This CDR3 is built from 14 residues. Looked up from germline, CDR1 is SGHRS and CDR2 is YFSETQ. The CDR3 sequence is CASSLDRGRHEQYF. The CDR3 DNA follows: TGCGCCAGCAGCTTGGATCGCGGGAGGCACGAGCAGTACTTC.

This chain connects TRBV6-1 to TRBJ2-1, with D hard to call. V was trimmed by 2 bases and J by 1 base, leaving 15 bases between them. Per the germline V gene, CDR1 is MNHNS and CDR2 is SASEGT. The CDR3 has 17 residues. The CDR3: CASSERVEWFSYNEQFF. The CDR3 DNA sequence: TGTGCCAGCAGTGAACGGGTCGAGTGGTTTTCCTACAATGAGCAGTTCTTC.

This clone was recorded only once. The chain is built from TRBV18 and TRBJ2-1; tentative D call: TRBD2 (5 bases). This CDR3 has 15 amino acids. V was shortened by 1 base and J by 6 bases, with 13 bases between the two germline ends. CDR1 and CDR2 (germline): KGHSH, LQKENI. The CDR3 DNA follows: TGTGCCAGCTCACCACAACGGGAACAACGCAATGAGCAGTTCTTC. Its translation is CASSPQREQRNEQFF.

The chain combines TRBV7-8 with TRBJ2-5; tentatively, D is TRBD2 (6 bases). CDR3 length equals 14 residues. Germline-derived CDR1 and CDR2 are SGHVS and FQNEAQ. V lost 3 bases, J lost 3 bases, and 11 bases lay in between. The CDR3 DNA sequence: TGTGCCAGCAGCTTTGCTAGCGCGGAAGAGACCCAGTACTTC. This translates into CASSFASAEETQYF.

To note about this clone: Other DNA variants within this sample encode the same CDR3. CDR3 DNA: TGTGCCTGGAGTGTATCGTATGGCTACACCTTC. It codes for CAWSVSYGYTF. The V gene is TRBV30, the J gene TRBJ1-2; D not certain. Trimming removed 0 bases from V and 5 bases from J, with 4 bases in between. The CDR3 spans 11 residues. CDR1 GTSNPN and CDR2 SVGIG come from the germline V gene (reference sequence).

The chain is built from TRBV7-9 and TRBJ2-5; 7 bases are shared with TRBD1. The germline V gene encodes CDR1 SEHNR and CDR2 FQNEAQ (reference sequence). The CDR3 runs to 14 residues. Germline trimming cut 7 bases from V and 5 bases from J; bases unmatched to any gene: 10. This chain's CDR3 is CASITGTEGETQYF. The CDR3 DNA reads as TGTGCCAGCATCACCGGGACAGAGGGGGAGACCCAGTACTTC.

The CDR3 DNA sequence: TGTGCCAGCAGCCCCCCTGGGGCGTACACAGATACGCAGTATTTT. Translation: CASSPPGAYTDTQYF. This rearrangement joins TRBV9 to TRBJ2-3; TRBD1 is a possible D gene (5 bases). Germline V CDR1 and CDR2: SGDLS, YYNGEE. V lost 4 bases and J lost 2, with 14 bases in between. This CDR3 comprises 15 residues.

The V gene is TRBV20-1, the J gene TRBJ2-1; TRBD2 matches 9 bases. Germline V gene sequence: CDR1 DFQATT, CDR2 SNEGSKA (reference sequence). V shed 3 bases, J shed 16 bases, and the junction held 7 bases outside the gene matches. The CDR3 consists of 11 residues. The CDR3: CSARVAGEAFF. For the CDR3, the DNA is TGCAGTGCTAGGGTAGCGGGAGAAGCCTTCTTC.

The rearrangement links TRBV4-2 to TRBJ1-2, with D unclear. Trimming removed 0 bases at V and 4 bases at J, with 12 bases between. CDR1 and CDR2 from the germline V gene are LGHNA and YNFKEQ. This CDR3 comprises 15 residues. CDR3 protein: CASSQEGRQSYGYTF. The CDR3 DNA reads TGTGCCAGCAGCCAAGAGGGTCGGCAGAGCTATGGCTACACCTTC.

V and J are TRBV7-6 and TRBJ2-1; 8 bases are shared with TRBD2. The CDR3 length is 15 residues. V was pared by 5 bases and J by 4 bases, with 7 bases of the junction left unmatched. Germline V lookup: CDR1 SGHVS, CDR2 FNYEAQ. CDR3 in amino acids: CASSEERENYNEQFF. DNA of the CDR3: TGTGCCAGCAGCGAAGAGCGGGAGAATTACAATGAGCAGTTCTTC.

This clone was detected only a few times. DNA of the CDR3: TGTGCCACCAGCAGGGGGACAGGGACGGCCTATGGCTACACCTTC. This sequence encodes CATSRGTGTAYGYTF. The rearrangement links TRBV15 to TRBJ1-2; TRBD1 aligns across 9 bases. The CDR3 loop spans 15 amino acids. The V gene's germline CDR1 is LNHNV and CDR2 YYDKDF (reference sequence). Unmatched junction bases numbered 6, after V lost 3 bases and J lost 4 bases.

V gene TRBV19 combines with J gene TRBJ2-1; the match to TRBD2 covers 7 bases. Germline lookup yields CDR1 LNHDA and CDR2 SQIVND (reference sequence). The CDR3 sequence is 15 residues long. The J segment lost 3 bases and the V segment lost 4 bases, leaving 6 bases of the junction unmatched. Here the CDR3 reads CASSKRGGFYNEQFF. CDR3 coding DNA: TGTGCCAGTAGTAAAAGGGGAGGGTTCTACAATGAGCAGTTCTTC. Based on the CDR3 plus reference TRBV19 and TRBJ2-1, the full variable domain is DGGITQSPKYLFRKEGQNVTLSCEQNLNHDAMYWYRQDPGQGLRLIYYSQIVNDFQKGDIAEGYSVSREKKESFPLTVTSAQKNPTAFYLCASSKRGGFYNEQFFGPGTRLTVL.

The J gene is TRBJ1-3, the V gene TRBV7-6; D call uncertain. The V and J ends lost 2 bases and 0 bases respectively, with 17 bases between them. This CDR3 has 18 residues. Germline CDR1 is SGHVS and CDR2 is FNYEAQ. The CDR3 DNA sequence: TGTGCCAGCAGCTTACGATCCGGACGACCTACCTCTGGAAACACCATATATTTT. Translation: CASSLRSGRPTSGNTIYF.

V is TRBV6-5 and J is TRBJ1-5; D might be TRBD1 (6 bases). CDR1 MNHEY and CDR2 SVGAGI come from the germline V gene. The CDR3 has 14 amino acids. Trimming shortened V by 6 bases and J by 6 bases, and 15 bases separated the two germline ends. The CDR3 DNA follows: TGTGCCAGCAGCCGGGGGGCTTCGGGTCAGCCCCAGCATTTT. Protein sequence: CASSRGASGQPQHF.